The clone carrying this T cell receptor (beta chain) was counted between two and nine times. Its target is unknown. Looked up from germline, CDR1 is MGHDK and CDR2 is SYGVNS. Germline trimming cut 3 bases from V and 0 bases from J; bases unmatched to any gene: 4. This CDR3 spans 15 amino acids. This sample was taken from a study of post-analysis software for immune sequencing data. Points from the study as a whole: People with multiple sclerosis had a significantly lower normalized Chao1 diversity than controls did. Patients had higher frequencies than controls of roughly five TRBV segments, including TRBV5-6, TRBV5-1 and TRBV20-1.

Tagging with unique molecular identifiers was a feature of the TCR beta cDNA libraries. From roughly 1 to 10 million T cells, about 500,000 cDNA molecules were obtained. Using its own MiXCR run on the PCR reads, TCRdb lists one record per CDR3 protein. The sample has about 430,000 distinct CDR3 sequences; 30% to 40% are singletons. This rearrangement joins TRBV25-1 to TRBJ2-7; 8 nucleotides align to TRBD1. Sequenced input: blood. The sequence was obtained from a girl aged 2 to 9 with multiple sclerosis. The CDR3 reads CASSDPTGDSYEQYF. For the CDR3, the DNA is TGTGCCAGCAGTGACCCGACAGGGGACTCCTACGAGCAGTACTTC.